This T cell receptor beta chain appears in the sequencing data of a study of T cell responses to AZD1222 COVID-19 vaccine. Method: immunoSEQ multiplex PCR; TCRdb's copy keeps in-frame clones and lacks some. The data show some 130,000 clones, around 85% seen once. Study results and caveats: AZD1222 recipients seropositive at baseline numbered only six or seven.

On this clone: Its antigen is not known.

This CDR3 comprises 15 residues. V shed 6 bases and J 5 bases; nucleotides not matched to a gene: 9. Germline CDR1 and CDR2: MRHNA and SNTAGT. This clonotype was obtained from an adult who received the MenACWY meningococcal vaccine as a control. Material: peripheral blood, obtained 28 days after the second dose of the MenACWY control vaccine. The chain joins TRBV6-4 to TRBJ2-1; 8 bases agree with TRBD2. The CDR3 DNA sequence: TGTGCCAGCAGCCCTTCGGGGGGGACGAACAATGAGCAGTTCTTC. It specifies CASSPSGGTNNEQFF.